This TCR beta chain was sequenced for a study of blood T cell repertoires in COVID-19. At the level of the study: The United States, Italy and Spain supplied acute and convalescent COVID-19 samples. T cells, B-cell-depleted T cells, or PBMCs provided the cDNA or gDNA that served as material.

Membership in each cohort depended on participant-reported clinical history. Clones were read by immunoSEQ multiplex PCR, and TCRdb kept only the in-frame ones, dropping some. The sample carries under 200,000 clones, approximately 88% recorded once. This CDR3 has 13 amino acids. The germline V gene has CDR1 SGHTA and CDR2 FQGNSA. With V trimmed by 4 bases and J by 8 bases, 4 bases remained unmatched. The TCR comes from a woman between 50 and 59 years old who had recovered from COVID-19. The V call is TRBV7-2, the J call TRBJ2-1, with 8 bases lining up with TRBD2. Sequencing input: PBMCs or T cells enriched from blood (not recorded which). CDR3 bases: TGTGCCAGCAGCTCCCGGGGGGGATATGAGCAGTTCTTC. This sequence encodes CASSSRGGYEQFF.